The next 15 T cell receptor beta chains were all read from a single sample in a study of T-cell reconstitution after alpha-beta-depleted transplantation in children (dated by TCRdb to the mid-2010s). Taken with the paper, the label for treatment or condition translates to: allogeneic hematopoietic cell transplantation with graft depleted of TCRalphabeta T cells and CD19 B cells. The library was produced with PCR. Data came from an Illumina HiSeq 2500. TCR library preparation used molecular barcoding, with unique molecular identifiers applied to normalize quantification of the TCRbeta repertoire. The public sequencing data were trimmed at Q25 with fastp and processed into clonotypes with MiXCR by TCRdb, which kept only in-frame beta chains. Duplicate CDR3 protein sequences are folded into a single record with the most common DNA and genes. The table for this sample lists 200,000 to 250,000 distinct CDR3 sequences; about 8.4% of them were counted only once. 35% of the sample comes from the top ten.

Sequenced here: PBMCs, mostly from graft donor cells, sampled 360 days after TCRalphabeta/CD19-depleted stem cell transplant. The receptors come from a male patient under 10 years old who had a stem cell transplant for acute myeloid leukemia, so the T cells may come from the graft donor.

The V gene is TRBV7-8, the J gene TRBJ2-3; TRBD2 matches 9 bases. Germline CDR1 SGHVS, CDR2 FQNEAQ. There are 15 residues in the CDR3. V trimming: 9 bases; J trimming: 6 bases; junction bases outside the gene matches: 13. CDR3 sequence: CASAIAGDRLDTQYF. The CDR3 region has the DNA TGTGCCAGTGCAATAGCGGGAGATCGCCTGGATACGCAGTATTTT.

This chain joins TRBV5-5 and TRBJ1-6; D unclear. V was pared by 0 bases and J by 7 bases, with 5 bases between. This CDR3 is 13 amino acids long. Germline V gives CDR1 SGHKS, CDR2 YYEKEE (reference sequence). CDR3 amino acids: CASSLEVNSPLHF. CDR3 in DNA: TGTGCCAGCAGCTTGGAAGTCAATTCACCCCTCCACTTT. The full variable domain, its missing parts supplied by reference TRBV5-5 and TRBJ1-6, is DAGVTQSPTHLIKTRGQQVTLRCSPISGHKSVSWYQQVLGQGPQFIFQYYEKEERGRGNFPDRFSARQFPNYSSELNVNALLLGDSALYLCASSLEVNSPLHFGNGTRLTVT.

This sequence joins TRBV29-1 and TRBJ2-5; 14 nucleotides match TRBD2. Germline CDR1 is SQVTM and CDR2 is ANQGSEA. CDR3 size: 14 residues. With V trimmed by 5 bases and J by 3 bases, 2 bases remained unmatched. The CDR3 DNA reads as TGCAGCGTTCCGACTAGCGGGGGGGAAGAGACCCAGTACTTC. This sequence encodes CSVPTSGGEETQYF.

In this sample, this clonotype turned up many times. The CDR3 loop is CASSLIGQGFITDTQYF. The CDR3 nucleotides read TGTGCCAGCAGCTTAATAGGACAGGGGTTTATCACAGATACGCAGTATTTT. This rearrangement joins TRBV7-9 to TRBJ2-3; 9 nucleotides line up with TRBD1. Germline loops: CDR1 SEHNR, CDR2 FQNEAQ (reference sequence). The CDR3 loop spans 17 amino acids. J gave up 2 bases and V 2 bases, and 8 bases lay outside the gene matches.

This clonotype has only a few counts. This chain uses TRBV7-3 with TRBJ2-2, with D uncertain. The CDR3 is made up of 19 amino acids. CDR1 and CDR2 (germline): SGHTA, FQGTGA. Trimming left V 4 bases short and J 2 bases short, with 23 bases between. CDR3 sequence (DNA): TGTGCCAGCAGCTCCAAAAGGCAGCGAGCCCACCTTAACACCGGGGAGCTGTTTTTT. Translating it yields CASSSKRQRAHLNTGELFF.

The rearrangement uses TRBV5-1 and TRBJ2-4; maybe TRBD1 (6 bases). CDR3 length: 14 residues. Germline lookup yields CDR1 SGHRS and CDR2 YFSETQ. Trimming shortened V by 1 base and J by 8 bases, and 13 bases separated the two germline ends. CDR3 in DNA: TGCGCCAGCAGCTTGAATCAGGGGATGGACATTCAGTACTTC. Translating gives CASSLNQGMDIQYF.

There are many counts of this clonotype. The rearrangement links TRBV4-3 to TRBJ2-7; D may be TRBD1 (6 bases). Per the germline V gene, CDR1 is LGHNA and CDR2 is YSLEER. The CDR3 contains 16 residues. The ends were cut back, 4 bases at V and 2 bases at J, with 18 bases in the middle. The DNA for the CDR3 is TGCGCCAGCAGCCCCCGCACCCGGACAGCCGCCTACGAGCAGTACTTC. It encodes CASSPRTRTAAYEQYF.

This clonotype appeared many times. The chain is built from TRBV5-1 and TRBJ2-1, with D possibly TRBD1 on 5 matching bases. This CDR3 has 15 amino acids. V lost 1 base and J 10 bases, leaving 18 bases between the germline ends. Germline CDR1 SGHRS, CDR2 YFSETQ. CDR3 in DNA: TGCGCCAGCAGCTTGAGTGTGATGGGGCTACCAGAGCAGTTCTTC. This gives the protein CASSLSVMGLPEQFF.

This clonotype was counted many times. This chain connects TRBV27 to TRBJ2-7; 12 bases map to TRBD1. The germline CDR1 and CDR2 sequences are MNHEY and SMNVEV (reference sequence). The CDR3 covers 16 residues. J gave up 1 base and V 7 bases, and 8 bases lay outside the gene matches. CDR3 sequence: CASKRDRGHSSYEQYF. DNA of the CDR3: TGTGCCAGCAAAAGGGACAGGGGGCATTCTTCCTACGAGCAGTACTTC.

The J gene is TRBJ2-7, the V gene TRBV12-3 or TRBV12-4, with D tentatively TRBD2 (6 bases). The CDR3 spans 13 residues. V shed 6 bases and J shed 5 bases, with 14 bases lying between them. This CDR3 reads CASSPPSADEQYF. CDR3 DNA sequence: TGTGCCAGCAGCCCCCCTAGCGCCGACGAGCAGTACTTC.

This chain joins TRBV7-2 and TRBJ2-6; unclear D gene. This CDR3 contains 16 residues. V shed 5 bases and J shed 4 bases, with 15 bases lying between them. Germline lookup yields CDR1 SGHTA and CDR2 FQGNSA. CDR3 nucleotides: TGTGCCAGCAGCCACCAAGGTGTAGGGGGGGCCAACGTCCTGACTTTC. It codes for CASSHQGVGGANVLTF. Complete variable domain (other parts from reference TRBV7-2 and TRBJ2-6): GAGVSQSPSNKVTEKGKDVELRCDPISGHTALYWYRQSLGQGLEFLIYFQGNSAPDKSGLPSDRFSAERTGGSVSTLTIQRTQQEDSAVYLCASSHQGVGGANVLTFGAGSRLTVL.

The chain combines TRBV6-1 with TRBJ2-2; 8 nucleotides align to TRBD2. The V segment lost 6 bases and the J segment 2 bases; nucleotides outside the gene matches: 11. CDR1 MNHNS and CDR2 SASEGT come from the germline V gene. CDR3 size: 17 residues. CDR3 DNA: TGTGCCAGCAGCATGTCCGGGGGGGCGGCCAACACCGGGGAGCTGTTTTTT. Amino acid sequence: CASSMSGGAANTGELFF.

This clonotype appeared many times. The chain is built from TRBV7-9 and TRBJ2-7, with D uncertain. V lost 6 bases, J lost 7 bases, and 16 bases lay in between. Per the germline V gene, CDR1 is SEHNR and CDR2 is FQNEAQ (reference sequence). The CDR3 runs 13 residues. In nucleotides, the CDR3 is TGTGCCAGCAGAACCGGGCCCCTCGAGGAGCAGTACTTC. Translation gives CASRTGPLEEQYF.

This clonotype has more than one count but fewer than ten. J is TRBJ2-2 and V is TRBV20-1; D unclear. V dropped 1 base and J dropped 8 bases, with 11 bases sitting between them. The CDR3 is 13 amino acids. CDR1 is DFQATT, CDR2 SNEGSKA, per germline (reference sequence). The CDR3 here is CSARVPAAGELFF. The DNA of the CDR3 is TGCAGTGCTAGAGTCCCTGCAGCAGGGGAGCTGTTTTTT.

The sample holds a few counts of this clonotype. The genes are TRBV20-1 and TRBJ1-5; D may be TRBD1 (5 bases). The CDR3 is made up of 15 amino acids. Looked up from germline, CDR1 is DFQATT and CDR2 is SNEGSKA (reference sequence). V was pared by 0 bases and J by 0 bases, with 9 bases between. CDR3 DNA sequence: TGCAGTGCTAGAGAAAGGGGTTATAGCAATCAGCCCCAGCATTTT. It translates to CSARERGYSNQPQHF.